Listed below are T cell receptor beta chains from one sample, sequenced in a study of blood T cell repertoires in COVID-19. Assay used: immunoSEQ multiplex PCR; TCRdb lists only in-frame clones, some missing. The sample lists some 240,000 clones; approximately 85% were seen once. The sample consisted of PBMCs or T cells enriched from blood (not recorded which). The receptors stem from a woman between 45 and 60 years old who had been exposed to COVID-19. Each CDR3 is given with its conserved first and last residue. The order of the fields is D gene, J gene, V gene, CDR3 protein. A D gene is named only where the DNA matches it firmly.

d_call: TRBD1; j_call: TRBJ1-5; v_call: TRBV5-1; cdr3_aa: CASSPQGDDQPQHF
d_call: .; j_call: TRBJ1-2; v_call: TRBV6-2/TRBV6-3; cdr3_aa: CASSFQGMYGYTF
d_call: .; j_call: TRBJ2-1; v_call: TRBV24-1; cdr3_aa: CATSDSKGVSNEQFF
d_call: TRBD1; j_call: TRBJ1-1; v_call: TRBV12-5; cdr3_aa: CASGLVRKDRGQNTEAFF
d_call: .; j_call: TRBJ1-5; v_call: TRBV12-5; cdr3_aa: CASQRDAAEPQHF
d_call: .; j_call: TRBJ1-1; v_call: TRBV5-1; cdr3_aa: CASSLNTGGVNGTEAFF
d_call: TRBD2; j_call: TRBJ2-2; v_call: TRBV24-1; cdr3_aa: CATSDLAVGELFF
d_call: TRBD1; j_call: TRBJ2-7; v_call: TRBV5-1; cdr3_aa: CASSLGQGLGEQYF
d_call: .; j_call: TRBJ2-7; v_call: TRBV27; cdr3_aa: CASSPNDRFYEQYF
d_call: .; j_call: TRBJ1-4; v_call: TRBV5-1; cdr3_aa: CASSLGQGRGSNEKLFF
d_call: .; j_call: TRBJ1-1; v_call: TRBV5-4; cdr3_aa: CASSPKVGLFEAFF
d_call: .; j_call: TRBJ1-5; v_call: TRBV27; cdr3_aa: CASGDSLDQPQHF
d_call: .; j_call: TRBJ2-7; v_call: TRBV5-8; cdr3_aa: CASSPPRRQFYEQYF
d_call: TRBD1; j_call: TRBJ1-2; v_call: TRBV6-1; cdr3_aa: CASSEYPGQSTF
d_call: TRBD1; j_call: TRBJ1-6; v_call: TRBV28; cdr3_aa: CASSRDNRGRWSPLHF
d_call: TRBD1; j_call: TRBJ1-1; v_call: TRBV5-4; cdr3_aa: CASGQGGDTEAFF
d_call: TRBD2; j_call: TRBJ2-7; v_call: TRBV30; cdr3_aa: CAWSGGAGAAEQYF
d_call: .; j_call: TRBJ1-1; v_call: TRBV28; cdr3_aa: CASCVPGRTEAFF
d_call: .; j_call: TRBJ2-7; v_call: TRBV25-1; cdr3_aa: CASSEEGGSESYEQYF
d_call: .; j_call: TRBJ1-4; v_call: TRBV4-3; cdr3_aa: CASSQDYRTTTNEKLFF
d_call: TRBD1; j_call: TRBJ2-7; v_call: TRBV18; cdr3_aa: CASSPGTALEQYF
d_call: .; j_call: TRBJ2-3; v_call: TRBV5-1; cdr3_aa: CASSLAGTGGGDTQYF
d_call: TRBD2; j_call: TRBJ2-1; v_call: TRBV2; cdr3_aa: CASRRGGRNEQFF
d_call: .; j_call: TRBJ2-4; v_call: TRBV11-2; cdr3_aa: CASSSGMIQYF
d_call: .; j_call: TRBJ1-1; v_call: TRBV11-2; cdr3_aa: CAIKQGTEAFF
d_call: TRBD1; j_call: TRBJ2-1; v_call: TRBV28; cdr3_aa: CASRYYRDREFF
d_call: .; j_call: TRBJ1-2; v_call: TRBV27; cdr3_aa: CASSFSKGHGYTF
d_call: TRBD1; j_call: TRBJ1-2; v_call: TRBV6-5; cdr3_aa: CASRQPGQGWDTF
d_call: .; j_call: TRBJ1-2; v_call: TRBV19; cdr3_aa: CASSSTGDPSYGYTF
d_call: TRBD1; j_call: TRBJ1-4; v_call: TRBV7-2; cdr3_aa: CASSLGGQGYEKLFF
d_call: .; j_call: TRBJ2-3; v_call: TRBV29-1; cdr3_aa: CSVERGGNTQYF
d_call: .; j_call: TRBJ1-1; v_call: TRBV11-2; cdr3_aa: CASSLGKNTEAFF
d_call: .; j_call: TRBJ2-2; v_call: TRBV6-5; cdr3_aa: CASRGGGRNTGELFF
d_call: .; j_call: TRBJ1-2; v_call: TRBV28; cdr3_aa: CASSQGNYGYTF
d_call: .; j_call: TRBJ2-1; v_call: TRBV7-9; cdr3_aa: CASSTRGLRYNEQFF
d_call: .; j_call: TRBJ1-3; v_call: TRBV3-1/TRBV3-2; cdr3_aa: CASSQTSGNTIYF
d_call: .; j_call: TRBJ1-2; v_call: TRBV21-1; cdr3_aa: CASSKGERGVGYTF
d_call: .; j_call: TRBJ1-1; v_call: TRBV5-6; cdr3_aa: CASSFRGQNTEAFF
d_call: TRBD1; j_call: TRBJ2-5; v_call: TRBV4-3; cdr3_aa: CASSHSTGTGYETQYF
d_call: .; j_call: TRBJ2-2; v_call: TRBV28; cdr3_aa: CASNGQGGGELFF
d_call: TRBD1; j_call: TRBJ1-2; v_call: TRBV5-1; cdr3_aa: CASSTGDSYGYTF
d_call: TRBD1; j_call: TRBJ1-1; v_call: TRBV3-1/TRBV3-2; cdr3_aa: CASSQDSRDSMNTEAFF
d_call: .; j_call: TRBJ2-2; v_call: TRBV5-1; cdr3_aa: CASSLEWGVSTNTGELFF
d_call: .; j_call: TRBJ1-1; v_call: TRBV6-5; cdr3_aa: CASGVGQTIGAFF
d_call: TRBD1; j_call: TRBJ2-1; v_call: TRBV5-5; cdr3_aa: CASSFTGGRNEQFF
d_call: .; j_call: TRBJ1-1; v_call: TRBV2; cdr3_aa: CASIWTPRGNTEAFF
d_call: TRBD1; j_call: TRBJ1-2; v_call: TRBV6-5; cdr3_aa: CASIHRGRNGYGYTF
d_call: .; j_call: TRBJ2-3; v_call: TRBV7-3; cdr3_aa: CASSPSLGPPGTDTQYF
d_call: TRBD1; j_call: TRBJ2-7; v_call: TRBV10-2; cdr3_aa: CASSGQDRAFNEQYF
d_call: .; j_call: TRBJ2-2; v_call: TRBV3-1/TRBV3-2; cdr3_aa: CASSHPRGELFF
d_call: .; j_call: TRBJ2-2; v_call: TRBV24-1; cdr3_aa: CATSDPRTDRSSTGELFF
d_call: .; j_call: TRBJ2-7; v_call: TRBV18; cdr3_aa: CASSRDNSYEQYF
d_call: .; j_call: TRBJ1-2; v_call: TRBV6-4; cdr3_aa: CASRPSEATNYGYTF